The sample holds one count of the clone carrying this T cell receptor (beta chain). Per the authors' pipeline: By means of reference gene primer amplification, nucleated cell counts were estimated. Using immunoSEQ multiplex PCR, the repertoire was profiled, and TCRdb retains in-frame clones only, with some absent. The DNA gave D and trimming, while V, J and clone size come from that table. This sample has about 270,000 clones, with 81% found just once. These data belong to a study of blood T cell repertoires in COVID-19. Across the study: COVID-19 samples collected from the United States, Italy and Spain covered acute and convalescent phases. Nucleic acid was either cDNA or gDNA, and it came from T cells, B-cell-depleted T cells, or PBMCs.

Sequenced input: peripheral blood. This clonotype was obtained from an older woman with active or convalescent COVID-19.

The CDR3: CATSRGTEAFF. The CDR3 coding sequence is TGTGCCACCTCACGCGGCACTGAAGCTTTCTTT. The gene calls are TRBV27 and TRBJ1-1; no definite D call. The CDR3 length is 11 residues. CDR1 is MNHEY, CDR2 SMNVEV, per germline (reference sequence). The V end was cut by 10 bases, the J end by 4 bases, with 10 bases between.